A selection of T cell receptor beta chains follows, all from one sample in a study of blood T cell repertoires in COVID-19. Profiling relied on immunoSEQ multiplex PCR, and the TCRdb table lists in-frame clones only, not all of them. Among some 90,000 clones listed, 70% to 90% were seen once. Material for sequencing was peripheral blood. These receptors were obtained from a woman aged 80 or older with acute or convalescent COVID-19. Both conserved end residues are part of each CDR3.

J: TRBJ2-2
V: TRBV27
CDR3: CASSLRGGSTGELFF

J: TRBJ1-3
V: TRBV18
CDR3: CASSPDRGTGNTIYF

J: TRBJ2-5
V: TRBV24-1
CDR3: CATSDSLGGLAGTQYF

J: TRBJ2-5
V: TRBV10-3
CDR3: CAISVQGQETQYF

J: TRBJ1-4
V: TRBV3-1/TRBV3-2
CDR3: CASSQGASINEKLFF

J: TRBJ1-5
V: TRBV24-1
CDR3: CATRGQGAGQPQHF

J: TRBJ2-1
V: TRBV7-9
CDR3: CASSSQGALYNEQFF

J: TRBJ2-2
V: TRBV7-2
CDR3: CASSSNSGAGELFF

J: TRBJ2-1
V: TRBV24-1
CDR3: CATSPGGGTYNEQFF

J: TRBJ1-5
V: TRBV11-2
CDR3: CASSSNQGAPQHF

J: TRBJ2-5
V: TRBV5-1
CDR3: CASSLGQVQGTQYF

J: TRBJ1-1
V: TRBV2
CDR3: CASIYTPMVTEAFF

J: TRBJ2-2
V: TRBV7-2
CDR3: CASSPRAGSTGELFF

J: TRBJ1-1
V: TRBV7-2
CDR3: CASRPPGPFTEAFF

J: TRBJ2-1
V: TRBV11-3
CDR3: CASSFRRGGNNEQFF

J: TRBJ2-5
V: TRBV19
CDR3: CASRDIRGTETQYF

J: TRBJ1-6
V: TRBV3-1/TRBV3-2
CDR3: CASSQGAGRSNSPLHF

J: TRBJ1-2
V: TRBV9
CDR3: CASSGYREMNGYTF

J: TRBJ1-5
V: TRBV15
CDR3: CATSRDRVDQPQHF

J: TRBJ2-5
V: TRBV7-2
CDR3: CASSFRGDWETQYF

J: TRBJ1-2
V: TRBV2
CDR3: CASSYRTGGATNYGYTF

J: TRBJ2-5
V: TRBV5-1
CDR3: CASSVGFGLAGQETQYF

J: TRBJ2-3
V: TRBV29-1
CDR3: CSVKGASTDTQYF

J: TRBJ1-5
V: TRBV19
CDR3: CASSMGQSNQPQHF

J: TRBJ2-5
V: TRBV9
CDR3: CASSMDGLVETQYF

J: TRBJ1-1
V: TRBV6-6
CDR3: CASRGVGAREAFF

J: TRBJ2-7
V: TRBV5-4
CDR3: CASSLGGRFSYEQYF

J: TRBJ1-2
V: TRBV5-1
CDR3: CASSLQEGLGYGYTF

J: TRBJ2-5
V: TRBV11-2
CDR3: CASSPGLAETQYF

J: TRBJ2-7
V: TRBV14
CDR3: CASSQRASGEQYF

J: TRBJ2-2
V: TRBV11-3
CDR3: CASSYLAGVTGELFF

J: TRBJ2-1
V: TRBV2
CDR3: CASSVLGGPTYNEQFF

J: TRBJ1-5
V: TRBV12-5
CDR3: CARIDQGPEQPQHF

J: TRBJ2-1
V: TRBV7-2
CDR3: CASSLVGTGSYNEQFF

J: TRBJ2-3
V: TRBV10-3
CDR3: CAISGGDTSTDTQYF

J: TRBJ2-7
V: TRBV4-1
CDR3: CASSQGLRGNGGAKEQYF

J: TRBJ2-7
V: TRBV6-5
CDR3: CASSYSSRDRYYEQYF

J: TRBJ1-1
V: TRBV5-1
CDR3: CASRGQMNTEAFF

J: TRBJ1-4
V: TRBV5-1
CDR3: CASSLAGATNEKLFF

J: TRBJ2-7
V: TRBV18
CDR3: CASSPPEQLGQYF

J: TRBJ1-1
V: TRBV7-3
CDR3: CASSLRGRNTEAFF

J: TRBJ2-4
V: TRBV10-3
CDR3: CAISDGRGGNIQYF

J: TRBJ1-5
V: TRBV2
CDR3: CASSQGNQPQHF

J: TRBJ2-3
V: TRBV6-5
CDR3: CASHPGGGTDTQYF

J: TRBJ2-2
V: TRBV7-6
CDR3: CASSSRLTSGARTGELFF

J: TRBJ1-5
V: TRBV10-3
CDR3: CAVSGGGNQPQHF

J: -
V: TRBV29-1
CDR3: CSVAPGQGLGNTIYF

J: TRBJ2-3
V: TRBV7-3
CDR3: CASSWGQGAGTDTQYF

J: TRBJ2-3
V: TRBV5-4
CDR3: CASSLDRVADTQYF

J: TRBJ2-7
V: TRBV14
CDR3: CASSHWTGGAGYEQYF

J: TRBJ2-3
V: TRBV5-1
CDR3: CASSLKQGSLTDTQYF

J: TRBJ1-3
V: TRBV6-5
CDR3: CASSYSTQRNTIYF